This paragraph covers one T cell receptor (beta chain) sequence. The antigen remains undetermined. V lost 9 bases to trimming and J lost 4 bases, with 12 bases between them. Germline CDR1 and CDR2: SNHLY and FYNNEI. CDR3 length equals 13 residues. This entry comes from a study of radiotherapy plus CTLA-4 blockade in lung cancer. About the research overall: Objective response rate was 15% to 20%; disease control rate, around 30%. Overall study findings and caveats: Early blood T cell clone dynamics reportedly forecast response best, with interferon-beta.

Libraries were prepared by immunoSEQ multiplex PCR; TCRdb keeps only in-frame clonotypes and omits some of them. The sample contains about 93,000 clones, roughly 88% of which appear only once. CTLA-4 blockade with ipilimumab, together with focal radiation, was given to patients with chemo-refractory metastatic non-small-cell lung cancer. The TCR comes from a human donor with non-small cell lung cancer that progressed on radiotherapy plus ipilimumab. Sequencing was performed on peripheral blood, taken from a patient treated with radiotherapy plus ipilimumab. V usage is TRBV2 and J usage is TRBJ2-2, with TRBD2 as a possible D gene (6 bases). CDR3: CARGGGTTGELFF. DNA for the CDR3: TGTGCCAGGGGTGGGGGGACCACCGGGGAGCTGTTTTTT.